The clone carrying this T cell receptor beta chain was counted ten times or more. Germline CDR1 reads LNHDA; CDR2 reads SQIVND (reference sequence). V was clipped by 4 bases and J by 0 bases; unmatched bases: 6. This CDR3 is 16 amino acids long. The sample comes from a study of T-cell reconstitution after alpha-beta-depleted transplantation in children. Unique molecular identifiers were used to barcode this TCRbeta library. In TCRdb, the PCR reads were re-called with MiXCR into one record per CDR3 protein. The repertoire consists of over 80,000 distinct CDR3 sequences, with 23% occurring once and the leading ten covering around a fifth.

This sequence joins TRBV19 and TRBJ2-1; 7 positions agree with TRBD2. The input for sequencing was PBMCs, taken before TCRalphabeta/CD19-depleted stem cell transplant. This TCR was recovered from a boy aged 2 to 10 with acute lymphoblastic leukemia, due to receive a stem cell transplant. The CDR3 sequence is CASSRPSGHSYNEQFF. The CDR3 DNA sequence: TGTGCCAGTAGTAGGCCTAGCGGACACTCCTACAATGAGCAGTTCTTC.